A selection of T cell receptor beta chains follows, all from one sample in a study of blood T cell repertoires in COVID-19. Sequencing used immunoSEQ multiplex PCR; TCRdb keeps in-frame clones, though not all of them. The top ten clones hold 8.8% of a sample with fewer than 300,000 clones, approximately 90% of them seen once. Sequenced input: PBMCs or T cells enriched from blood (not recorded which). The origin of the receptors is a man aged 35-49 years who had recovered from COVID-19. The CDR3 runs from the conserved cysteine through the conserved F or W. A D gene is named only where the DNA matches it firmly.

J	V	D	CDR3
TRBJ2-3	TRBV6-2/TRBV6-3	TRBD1	CASSYRDSSTDTQYF
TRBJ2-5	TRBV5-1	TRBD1	CASSLQGHQETQYF
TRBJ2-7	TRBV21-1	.	CASSKGKGRTYEQYF
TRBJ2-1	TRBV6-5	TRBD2	CASTRGGRGGNEQFF
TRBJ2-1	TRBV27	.	CASSLFTGSLNYNEQFF
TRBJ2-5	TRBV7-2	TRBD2	CASSSPRGLAGGLGETQYF
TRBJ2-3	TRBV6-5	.	CASRPGFATDTQYF
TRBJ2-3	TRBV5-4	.	CASSLEYGATDTQYF
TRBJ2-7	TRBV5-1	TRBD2	CASRRGGSYEQYF
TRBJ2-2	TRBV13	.	CASSLGGAVDTGELFF
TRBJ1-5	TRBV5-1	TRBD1	CASSSRGGDQPQHF
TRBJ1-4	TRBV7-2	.	CASSPGTGEKLFF
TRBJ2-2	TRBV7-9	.	CASSFSMGQLTGELFF
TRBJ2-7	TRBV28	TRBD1	CASSMTGLSLYEQYF
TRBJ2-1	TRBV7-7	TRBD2	CASSLRLAGPDEQFF
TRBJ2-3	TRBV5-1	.	CASSFGFAGTDTQYF
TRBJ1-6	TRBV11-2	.	CASSLEAAGHYNSPLHF
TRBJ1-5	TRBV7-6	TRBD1	CASSFDGTGTGNNQPQHF
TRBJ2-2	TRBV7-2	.	CASSSEPQGLSTGELFF
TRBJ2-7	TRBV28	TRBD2	CASIAPSGSWGEQYF
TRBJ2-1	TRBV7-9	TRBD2	CASSRTGLAGNNEQFF
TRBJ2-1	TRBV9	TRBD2	CASTLAGVSYNEQFF
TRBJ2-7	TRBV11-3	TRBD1	CASSLEAQGTYEQYF
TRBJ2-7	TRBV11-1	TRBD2	CASSPWGGRLDEQYF
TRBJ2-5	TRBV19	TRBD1	CASSSYRGLAETQYF
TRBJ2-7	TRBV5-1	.	CASSLNNPTDPTYEQYF
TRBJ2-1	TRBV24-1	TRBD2	CATSDLAGGRYNEQFF
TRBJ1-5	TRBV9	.	CASSVGRAGGPQHF
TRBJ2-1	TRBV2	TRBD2	CASSDSGRRYNEQFF
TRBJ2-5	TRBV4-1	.	CASSQSRLQETQYF
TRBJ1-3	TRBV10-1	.	CANHRESGRNTIYF
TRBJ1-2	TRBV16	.	CASSQAGYGYTF
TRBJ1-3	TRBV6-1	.	CASSEAEGWAGNTIYF
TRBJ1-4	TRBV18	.	CASSPRTDSNEKLFF
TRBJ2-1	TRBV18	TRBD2	CASSPPGLATLNEQFF
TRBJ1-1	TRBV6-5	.	CASIGQPNTEAFF
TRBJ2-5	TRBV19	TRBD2	CASSRLADQETQYF
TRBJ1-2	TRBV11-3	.	CASSLASGLRYGYTF
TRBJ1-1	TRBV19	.	CASSIDPYTEAFF
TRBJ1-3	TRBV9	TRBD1	CASSGPGQGSSGNTIYF
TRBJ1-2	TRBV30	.	CVAGQNYGYTF
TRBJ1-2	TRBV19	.	CASSMVAGEGYTF
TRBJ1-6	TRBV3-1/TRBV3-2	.	CASRGLNSPLHF
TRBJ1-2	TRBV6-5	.	CASSPDSWGYTF
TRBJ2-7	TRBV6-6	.	CASSYSGSYEQYF
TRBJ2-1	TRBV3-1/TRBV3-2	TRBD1	CASSHGQGPYNEQFF
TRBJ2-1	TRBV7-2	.	CASSLGAGADNEQFF
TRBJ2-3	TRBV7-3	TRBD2	CASSLGTSGRPTDTQYF